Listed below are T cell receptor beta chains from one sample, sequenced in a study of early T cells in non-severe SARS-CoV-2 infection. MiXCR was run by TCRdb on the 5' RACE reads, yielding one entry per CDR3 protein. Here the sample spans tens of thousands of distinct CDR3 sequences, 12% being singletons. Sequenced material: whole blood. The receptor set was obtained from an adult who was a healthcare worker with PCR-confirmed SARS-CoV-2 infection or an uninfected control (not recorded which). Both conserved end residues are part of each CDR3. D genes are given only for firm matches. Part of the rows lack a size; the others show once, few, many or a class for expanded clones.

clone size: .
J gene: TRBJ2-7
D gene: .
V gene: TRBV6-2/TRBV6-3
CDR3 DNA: TGTGCCAGCAGTACCTCAACACGAATCGGGCCCTACGAGCAGTACTTC
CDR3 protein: CASSTSTRIGPYEQYF

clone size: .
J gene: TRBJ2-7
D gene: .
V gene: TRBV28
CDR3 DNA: TGTGCCAGCAGTCTTCCAGGACAGTTCTCCTACGAGCAGTACTTC
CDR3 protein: CASSLPGQFSYEQYF

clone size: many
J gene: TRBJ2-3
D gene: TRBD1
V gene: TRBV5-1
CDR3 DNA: TGCGCCAGCAGCTCACGAGGACAGGGGGAAGGGGATACGCAGTATTTT
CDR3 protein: CASSSRGQGEGDTQYF

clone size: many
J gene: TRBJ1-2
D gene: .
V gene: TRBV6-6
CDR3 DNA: TGTGCCAGCAGTTACCCGAACCGGGGCGCGGAAGGCTACACCTTC
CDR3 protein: CASSYPNRGAEGYTF

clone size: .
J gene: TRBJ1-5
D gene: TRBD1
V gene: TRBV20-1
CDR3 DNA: TGCAGTGCTAGAGGTGGACAGGGGGGAAGCAATCAGCCCCAGCATTTT
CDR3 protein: CSARGGQGGSNQPQHF

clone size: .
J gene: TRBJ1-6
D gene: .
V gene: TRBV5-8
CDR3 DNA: TGTGCCAGCGCCCAAGGCGGGAGGGGTTCACCCCTCCACTTT
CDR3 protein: CASAQGGRGSPLHF

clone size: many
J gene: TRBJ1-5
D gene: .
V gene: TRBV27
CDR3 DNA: TGTGCCAGCAGTGCCCGGGCGGGGGGGAATCAGCCCCAGCATTTT
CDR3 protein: CASSARAGGNQPQHF

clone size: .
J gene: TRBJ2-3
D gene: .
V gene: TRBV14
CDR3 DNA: TGTGCCAGCAGCCAGCAGGGGATAGGAGCGCAGTATTTT
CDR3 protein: CASSQQGIGAQYF

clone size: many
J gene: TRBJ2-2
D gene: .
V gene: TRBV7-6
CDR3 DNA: TGTGCCAGCAGCTTCGGCGGCACCGGGGAGCTGTTTTTT
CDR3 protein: CASSFGGTGELFF

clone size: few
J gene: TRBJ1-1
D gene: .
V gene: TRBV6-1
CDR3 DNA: TGTGCCAGCAGTGAAGTGGGGTATGAAGCTTTCTTT
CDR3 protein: CASSEVGYEAFF

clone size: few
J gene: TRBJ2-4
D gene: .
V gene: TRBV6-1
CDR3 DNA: TGTGCCAGCACTGAGTTCTGGGGCAAAAACATTCAGTACTTC
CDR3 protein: CASTEFWGKNIQYF

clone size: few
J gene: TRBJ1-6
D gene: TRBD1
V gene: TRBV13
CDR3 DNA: TGTGCCAGCAGCGCCCACGGGACAGGCTATAATTCACCCCTCCACTTT
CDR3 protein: CASSAHGTGYNSPLHF

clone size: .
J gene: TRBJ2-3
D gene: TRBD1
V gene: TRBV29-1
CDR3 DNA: TGCAGCGTTACGCAGGGGGCAACAGATACGCAGTATTTT
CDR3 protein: CSVTQGATDTQYF

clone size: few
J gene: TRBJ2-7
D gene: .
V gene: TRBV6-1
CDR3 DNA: TGTGCCAGCAGTCAGACTAGGAACGAGCAGTACTTC
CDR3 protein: CASSQTRNEQYF

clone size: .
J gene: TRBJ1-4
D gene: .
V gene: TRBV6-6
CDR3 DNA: TGTGCCAGCAGTAGGGTTGGAACTAATGAAAAACTGTTTTTT
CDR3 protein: CASSRVGTNEKLFF

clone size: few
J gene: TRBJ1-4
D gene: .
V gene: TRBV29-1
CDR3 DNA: TGCAGCGCCGCCGAGGGGTCGAGAAAACTGTTTTTT
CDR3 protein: CSAAEGSRKLFF

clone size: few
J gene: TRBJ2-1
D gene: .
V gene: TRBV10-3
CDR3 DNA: TGTGCCATCAGTGAGCCAGGAGCTTCCTACAATGAGCAGTTCTTC
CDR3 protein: CAISEPGASYNEQFF

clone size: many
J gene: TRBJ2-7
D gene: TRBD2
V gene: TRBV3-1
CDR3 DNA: TGTGCCAGCAGTCCCGGTAGCGGGGGGGCTAGAACGCACGAGCAGTACTTC
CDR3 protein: CASSPGSGGARTHEQYF

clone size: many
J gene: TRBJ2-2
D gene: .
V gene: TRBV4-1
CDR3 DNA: TGCGCCAGCAGCCCGCTTTGGGGGCGCGACACCGGGGAGCTGTTTTTT
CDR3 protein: CASSPLWGRDTGELFF

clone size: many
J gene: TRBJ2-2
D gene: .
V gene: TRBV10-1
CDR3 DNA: TGCGCCAGACTTCAAGGGGGGTGGAGGGCCCTCGCGAACACCGGGGAGCTGTTTTTT
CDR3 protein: CARLQGGWRALANTGELFF

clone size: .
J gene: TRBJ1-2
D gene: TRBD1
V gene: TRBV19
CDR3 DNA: TGTGCCAGTAGCCGGGACAGTAACTATGGCTACACCTTC
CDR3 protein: CASSRDSNYGYTF

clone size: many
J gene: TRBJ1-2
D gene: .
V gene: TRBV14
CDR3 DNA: TGTGCCAGCAGCCAAGTCCCAGGTTCCCCCCTTTATGGCTACACCTTC
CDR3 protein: CASSQVPGSPLYGYTF

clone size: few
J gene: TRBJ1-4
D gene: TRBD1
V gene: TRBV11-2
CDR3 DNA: TGTGCCAGCAGCCAGGGGGTTCACAATGAAAAACTGTTTTTT
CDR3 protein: CASSQGVHNEKLFF

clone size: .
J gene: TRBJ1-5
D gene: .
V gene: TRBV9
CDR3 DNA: TGTGCCAGCAGCGTAGAGGACGGATACAATCAGCCCCAGCATTTT
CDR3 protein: CASSVEDGYNQPQHF

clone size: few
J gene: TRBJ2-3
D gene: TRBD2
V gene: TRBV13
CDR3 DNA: TGTGCCAGCAGCCAGGAGGGCGGGAGGGTGAGCACAGATACGCAGTATTTT
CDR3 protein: CASSQEGGRVSTDTQYF

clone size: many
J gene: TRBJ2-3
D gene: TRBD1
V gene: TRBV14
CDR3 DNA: TGTGCCAGCAGCCAAGGGACAGGATCCCTTCCGACGCAGTATTTT
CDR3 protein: CASSQGTGSLPTQYF

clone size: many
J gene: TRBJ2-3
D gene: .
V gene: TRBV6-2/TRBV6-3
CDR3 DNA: TGTGCCAGTCATCGGGACCCCGGGGCAGATACGCAGTATTTT
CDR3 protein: CASHRDPGADTQYF

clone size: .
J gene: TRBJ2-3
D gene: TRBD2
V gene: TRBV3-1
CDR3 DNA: TGTGCCAGCAGTCTATTGACTAGCGGGGGGGCAGATACGCAGTATTTT
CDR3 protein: CASSLLTSGGADTQYF

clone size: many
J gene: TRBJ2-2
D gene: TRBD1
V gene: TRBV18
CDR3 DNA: TGTGCCAGCTCACTACAGGGGCGAGAGAACACCGGGGAGCTGTTTTTT
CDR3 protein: CASSLQGRENTGELFF

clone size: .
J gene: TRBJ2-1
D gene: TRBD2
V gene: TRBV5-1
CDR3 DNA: TGCGCCAGCAGCCCCCAAGCGGGGCTATACAATGAGCAGTTCTTC
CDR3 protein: CASSPQAGLYNEQFF

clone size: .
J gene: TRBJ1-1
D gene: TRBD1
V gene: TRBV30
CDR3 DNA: TGTGTCTGGAGTGCCAGACAGGGGTTTGAAGCTTTCTTT
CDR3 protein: CVWSARQGFEAFF

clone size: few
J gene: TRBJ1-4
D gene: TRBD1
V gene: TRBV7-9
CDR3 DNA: TGTGCCAGCAGCGATACCGGACAGGGGGGATATGAAAAACTGTTTTTT
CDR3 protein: CASSDTGQGGYEKLFF

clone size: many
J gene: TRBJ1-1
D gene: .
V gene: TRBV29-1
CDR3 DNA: TGCAGCGTTGGCCCTGAAGCTTTCTTT
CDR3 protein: CSVGPEAFF

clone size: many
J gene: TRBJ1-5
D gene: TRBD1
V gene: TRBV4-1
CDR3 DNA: TGCGCCAGCAGCCAGCGACAGGGTAATCAGCCCCAGCATTTT
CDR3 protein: CASSQRQGNQPQHF

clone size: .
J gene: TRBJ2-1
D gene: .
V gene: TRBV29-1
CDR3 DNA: TGCAGCGTTGAAGATTTCGAGCCCAGCTCCTACAATGAGCAGTTCTTC
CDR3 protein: CSVEDFEPSSYNEQFF

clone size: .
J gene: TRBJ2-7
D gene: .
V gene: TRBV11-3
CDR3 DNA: TGTGCCAGCAGCTTAGATAAAGGGGGTCAGGCTCCAAGCTCCTACGAGCAGTACTTC
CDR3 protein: CASSLDKGGQAPSSYEQYF

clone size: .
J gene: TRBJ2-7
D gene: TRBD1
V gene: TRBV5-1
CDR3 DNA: TGCGCCAGCAGCTACGACAGGGGTACACCCGAGCAGTACTTC
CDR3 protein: CASSYDRGTPEQYF

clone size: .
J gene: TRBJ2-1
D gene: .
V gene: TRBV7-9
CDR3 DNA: TGTGCCAGCAGCTTATTACCAGGAGGGTACAATGAGCAGTTCTTC
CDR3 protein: CASSLLPGGYNEQFF

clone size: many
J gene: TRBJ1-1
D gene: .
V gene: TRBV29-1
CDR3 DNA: TGCAGCGTCAGGGGCACTGAAGCTTTCTTT
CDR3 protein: CSVRGTEAFF

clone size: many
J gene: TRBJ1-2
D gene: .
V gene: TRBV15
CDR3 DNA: TGTGCCACCAGCAAAAAGGGGACGGACTATGGCTACACCTTC
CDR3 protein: CATSKKGTDYGYTF

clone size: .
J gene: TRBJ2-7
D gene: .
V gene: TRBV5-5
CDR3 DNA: TGTGCCAGCAGCTTGGTTGCGGGCGAAACCTACGAGCAGTACTTC
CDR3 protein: CASSLVAGETYEQYF

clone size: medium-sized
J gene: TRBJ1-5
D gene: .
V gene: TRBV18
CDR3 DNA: TGTGCCAGCTCACCAATCAGGGGTAAAAATCAGCCCCAGCATTTT
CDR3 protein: CASSPIRGKNQPQHF

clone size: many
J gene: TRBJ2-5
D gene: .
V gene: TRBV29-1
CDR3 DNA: TGCAGCGTCTTGGTCCCTATTCCAGGGGTCCAGTACTTC
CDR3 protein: CSVLVPIPGVQYF

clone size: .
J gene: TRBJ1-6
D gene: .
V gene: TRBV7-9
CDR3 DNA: TGTGCCAGCAGCTTACAAGGGAATTCACCCCTCCACTTT
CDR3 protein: CASSLQGNSPLHF

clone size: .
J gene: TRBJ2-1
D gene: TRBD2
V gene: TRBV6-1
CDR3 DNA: TGTGCCAGCAGTACCTCTGCGGGAGGGGCCTCCTACAATGAGCAGTTCTTC
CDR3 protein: CASSTSAGGASYNEQFF

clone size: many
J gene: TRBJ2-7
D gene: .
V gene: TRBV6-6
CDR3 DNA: TGTGCCAGCAGTTACCCTGACAGTCGCTACGAGCAGTACTTC
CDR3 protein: CASSYPDSRYEQYF

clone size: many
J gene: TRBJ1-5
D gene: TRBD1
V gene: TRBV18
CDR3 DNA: TGTGCCAGCTCCCGGGAGACAGGGAGCAATCAGCCCCAGCATTTT
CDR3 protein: CASSRETGSNQPQHF

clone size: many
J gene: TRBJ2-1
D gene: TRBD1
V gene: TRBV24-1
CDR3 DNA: TGTGCCACCAGTGACCGGGGACAGGGGGGGGATGAGCAGTTCTTC
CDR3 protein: CATSDRGQGGDEQFF

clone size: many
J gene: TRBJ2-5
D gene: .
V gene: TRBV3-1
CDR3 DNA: TGTGCCAGCAGCCAAGAGACCCAGTACTTC
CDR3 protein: CASSQETQYF

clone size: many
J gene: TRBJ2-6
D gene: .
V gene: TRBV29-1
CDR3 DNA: TGCAGCGTGTTGGACGGGTTTGCCAACGTCCTGACTTTC
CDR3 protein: CSVLDGFANVLTF

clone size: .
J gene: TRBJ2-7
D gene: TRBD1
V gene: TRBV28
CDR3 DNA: TGTGCCAGCGAGCCTCCGACAGGGAGCTACGAGCAGTACTTC
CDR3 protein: CASEPPTGSYEQYF